Below, 19 T cell receptor beta chains from the same sample are listed, as sequenced in a study of PD-1 blockade in classical Hodgkin lymphoma. The method was immunoSEQ multiplex PCR; TCRdb's version includes in-frame clones alone and lacks a portion of them. The sample consists of tens of thousands of clones, more than 65% of them appearing once. Time point described: cycle 4 day 1 (C4D1), after 6 weeks of nivolumab. There was relapse after autologous stem cell transplantation in every patient, and there was variation in brentuximab vedotin exposure. Sequenced material: peripheral blood mononuclear cells (PBMCs), taken before the fourth cycle of nivolumab. The receptors shown here come from a human donor with classical Hodgkin lymphoma.

The V and J genes are TRBV27 and TRBJ2-2; D is possibly TRBD2 (7 bases). In germline, CDR1 is MNHEY, CDR2 SMNVEV (reference sequence). Trimming took 0 bases from V and 10 from J, leaving 12 bases between them. The CDR3 is made up of 14 amino acids. The CDR3: CASSLSLGGPELFF. The CDR3 bases are TGTGCCAGCAGTTTATCACTGGGGGGGCCGGAGCTGTTTTTT.

V and J are TRBV11-2 and TRBJ1-1; tentatively, D is TRBD1 (6 bases). Trimming cost V 1 base and J 4 bases, with 19 bases left between them. Germline V gives CDR1 SGHAT, CDR2 FQNNGV. The CDR3 has 17 residues. CDR3 loop: CASSLVIYTGRGTEAFF. CDR3 sequence (DNA): TGTGCCAGCAGCTTAGTAATATATACAGGGCGCGGCACTGAAGCTTTCTTT.

This clone has only one observation. The chain couples TRBV7-9 to TRBJ2-3; tentatively, D is TRBD2 (6 bases). Germline V gene lookup returns CDR1 SEHNR and CDR2 FQNEAQ (reference sequence). The CDR3 has 13 residues. Trimming removed 5 bases from V and 4 bases from J, with 10 bases in between. The CDR3 is CASSQGGADTQYF. In nucleotides, the CDR3 is TGTGCCAGCAGCCAGGGCGGGGCAGATACGCAGTATTTT.

The chain couples TRBV2 to TRBJ1-2; D unresolved. V was cut by 8 bases and J by 7 bases, with 5 bases left in between. The CDR3 sequence is 9 residues long. Germline V gene data show CDR1 as SNHLY and CDR2 as FYNNEI. The CDR3 nucleotides read TGTGCCAGCTCTCCTGGCTACACCTTC. Amino acids: CASSPGYTF.

By frequency in the sample, this clone is medium-sized (0.01 to 0.1%). V and J are TRBV7-2 and TRBJ1-5; D ambiguous. V was pared by 2 bases and J by 5 bases, with 13 bases between. CDR3 length: 15 amino acids. Germline V gene sequence: CDR1 SGHTA, CDR2 FQGNSA. The CDR3 region is CASSLYSALDQPQHF. In DNA form, the CDR3 reads TGTGCCAGCAGCTTATATTCGGCGTTGGATCAGCCCCAGCATTTT.

This clone was observed a handful of times. The chain couples TRBV28 to TRBJ1-1; D unresolved. V shed 2 bases and J shed 4 bases, with 5 bases lying between them. This CDR3 spans 12 amino acids. Germline assignment: CDR1 MDHEN and CDR2 SYDVKM. CDR3 coding DNA: TGTGCCAGCAGTTTACAGGCCACTGAAGCTTTCTTT. Translating it yields CASSLQATEAFF.

This clone has only a few counts. The rearrangement links TRBV18 to TRBJ2-1, with 13 bases that match TRBD2. Germline CDR1 is KGHSH and CDR2 is LQKENI. The CDR3 is made up of 14 amino acids. J gave up 15 bases and V 3 bases, and 8 bases lay outside the gene matches. The CDR3 sequence is CASSPGLAGQRGFF. The CDR3 region has the DNA TGTGCCAGCTCACCGGGACTAGCGGGGCAACGGGGGTTCTTC.

This clone is a singleton in its sample. V usage is TRBV2 and J usage is TRBJ2-2; D is ambiguous. CDR3 length equals 12 residues. Trimming took 3 bases from V and 7 from J, leaving 6 bases between them. Germline V gives CDR1 SNHLY, CDR2 FYNNEI. CDR3 sequence: CASSEESGELFF. CDR3 coding DNA: TGTGCCAGCAGTGAGGAAAGCGGGGAGCTGTTTTTT.

The chain carries TRBV27 and TRBJ1-6, with D unresolved. There are 14 residues in the CDR3. Germline CDR1 is MNHEY and CDR2 is SMNVEV (reference sequence). The ends were cut back, 5 bases at V and 3 bases at J, with 8 bases in the middle. The CDR3 loop is CASSASFYNSPLHF. The CDR3 DNA reads TGTGCCAGCAGTGCCTCTTTCTATAATTCACCCCTCCACTTT.

The chain uses TRBV6-4 and TRBJ1-6; D is ambiguous. The length of the CDR3 is 16 residues. V lost 5 bases and J 7 bases, leaving 18 bases between the germline ends. Germline V gene lookup returns CDR1 MRHNA and CDR2 SNTAGT. In DNA form, the CDR3 reads TGTGCCAGCAGTTTTCATGCCTTCTCCGGCAATTCACCCCTCCACTTT. It codes for CASSFHAFSGNSPLHF.

The chain recombines TRBV4-2 with TRBJ1-4; D unresolved. With 0 bases removed from V and 6 bases from J, the gap between germline ends came to 14 bases. Germline V gives CDR1 LGHNA, CDR2 YNFKEQ. The CDR3 is 16 amino acids. The CDR3 here is CASSQDGTKPDEKLFF. CDR3 DNA sequence: TGTGCCAGCAGCCAAGATGGCACCAAGCCTGATGAAAAACTGTTTTTT.

This sequence joins TRBV5-4 and TRBJ2-3, with TRBD1 matching 9 bases. Germline CDR1 reads SGHNT; CDR2 reads YYREEE (reference sequence). The CDR3 extends over 16 amino acids. The junction had 6 bases not matched to a gene; V was cut back by 4 bases and J by 0 bases. Here the CDR3 DNA reads TGTGCCAGCAGCGCTGGGACAGGGACTAGCACAGATACGCAGTATTTT. Protein sequence: CASSAGTGTSTDTQYF. Together with reference TRBV5-4 and TRBJ2-3, the CDR3 gives the full variable domain: ETGVTQSPTHLIKTRGQQVTLRCSSQSGHNTVSWYQQALGQGPQFIFQYYREEENGRGNFPPRFSGLQFPNYSSELNVNALELDDSALYLCASSAGTGTSTDTQYFGPGTRLTVL.

Remarks on this clone: The junction differs from germline at one of its ends, possibly a read error. The J gene is TRBJ2-1, the V gene TRBV7-7; 15 bases are shared with TRBD2. Germline lookup yields CDR1 SSHAT and CDR2 FNYEAQ (reference sequence). The CDR3 contains 16 residues. For the CDR3, the DNA is TGTGCTAGCAGCACGGGACTAGCGGGGGGTGACAATGAGCAGTTCTTC. This encodes CASSTGLAGGDNEQFF.

The table lists this clone with a few counts. The rearrangement links TRBV6-4 to TRBJ2-3, with TRBD1 as a possible D gene (6 bases). The V gene lost 0 bases and the J gene lost 1 base, with 8 bases spanning the gap. This CDR3 comprises 15 residues. Germline V gene lookup returns CDR1 MRHNA and CDR2 SNTAGT. CDR3 nucleotides: TGTGCCAGCAGTGACTCGAAGGGGGGCACAGATACGCAGTATTTT. Amino acid sequence: CASSDSKGGTDTQYF.

The rearrangement uses TRBV4-3 and TRBJ1-1, with D tentatively TRBD1 (6 bases). This CDR3 comprises 16 residues. The V end was cut by 3 bases, the J end by 5 bases, with 19 bases between. Germline V CDR1 and CDR2: LGHNA, YSLEER. The CDR3 sequence is CASSQTERGTGTEAFF. Here the CDR3 DNA reads TGCGCCAGCAGCCAGACCGAGAGGGGGACTGGGACTGAAGCTTTCTTT.

J is TRBJ2-1 and V is TRBV4-1; the D is unclear. Trimming removed 0 bases from V and 9 bases from J, with 3 bases in between. This CDR3 has 11 amino acids. Germline assignment: CDR1 MGHRA and CDR2 YSYEKL. The CDR3 spells CASSQDIEQFF. CDR3 DNA sequence: TGCGCCAGCAGCCAAGATATTGAGCAGTTCTTC.

The chain uses TRBV28 and TRBJ1-1; D is ambiguous. This CDR3 is built from 14 residues. CDR1 is MDHEN, CDR2 SYDVKM, per germline. The V end lost 7 bases, the J end lost 2 bases, and 14 bases lay between the germline ends. CDR3 protein: CASTHLEGNTEAFF. CDR3 DNA sequence: TGTGCCAGCACCCATCTGGAGGGAAACACTGAAGCTTTCTTT.

V is TRBV28 and J is TRBJ1-4, with D possibly TRBD1 on 6 matching bases. Trimming shortened V by 6 bases and J by 8 bases, and 19 bases separated the two germline ends. The CDR3 consists of 15 residues. Germline CDR1 is MDHEN and CDR2 is SYDVKM. The CDR3 region is CASSPPGQGREKLFF. The CDR3, as DNA: TGTGCCAGCAGCCCCCCCGGGCAGGGGAGGGAAAAACTGTTTTTT.

The J gene is TRBJ2-6, the V gene TRBV28; the match to TRBD1 covers 9 bases. CDR3 length: 17 amino acids. With 5 bases clipped from V and 2 bases from J, the junction kept 7 bases outside the gene matches. Germline values: CDR1 MDHEN, CDR2 SYDVKM. The CDR3 DNA follows: TGTGCCAGCAGTCTAAGGACAGGGGTTCCTGGGGCCAACGTCCTGACTTTC. Its translation is CASSLRTGVPGANVLTF.